This T cell receptor beta chain was captured by sequencing in a study of response to subunit inactivated influenza vaccine. TCRdb reprocessed the RT-PCR reads with MiXCR, giving one entry per CDR3 protein. The sample lists about 480,000 distinct CDR3 sequences, 10% to 11% occurring once. J lost 8 bases, V lost 5 bases, and 17 bases had no gene match. Germline CDR1 is DFQATT and CDR2 is SNEGSKA (reference sequence). This CDR3 spans 15 amino acids. This clonotype came up a few times. This receptor was taken from a middle-aged man who received an inactivated influenza vaccine. J is TRBJ1-2 and V is TRBV20-1; 7 nucleotides line up with TRBD1. The sequencing used PBMCs from blood, collected roughly 6 weeks after vaccination. The CDR3 DNA follows: TGCAGTGCTTACCGTAGGACAGGAAAGTCGGGAGGCTACACCTTC. Translation gives CSAYRRTGKSGGYTF.